Listed below are T cell receptor beta chains from one sample, sequenced in a study of T cell changes during pregnancy in multiple sclerosis. The repertoire was sequenced with immunoSEQ multiplex PCR; TCRdb's copy has only in-frame clones and lacks some. The sample lists roughly 47,000 clones, around 89% occurring once. Sequenced material: CD8+ T cells from peripheral blood mononuclear cells, taken in the second trimester of pregnancy. These receptors were collected from a female donor with multiple sclerosis, enrolled in a pregnancy study. The CDR3 runs from the conserved cysteine through the conserved F or W. A D gene is named only where the DNA matches it firmly. A clone size is listed for some rows: how often the clone was seen (once, few, many), or a class if it is expanded.

d_gene: -; abundance: -; v_gene: TRBV6-6; j_gene: TRBJ2-3; CDR3nt: TGTGCCAGCACTGGCAGTCCCACAGATACGCAGTATTTT; CDR3aa: CASTGSPTDTQYF
d_gene: -; abundance: -; v_gene: TRBV12-2; j_gene: TRBJ2-1; CDR3nt: TGTGCAAGTCGCTCATACCCCCCTCTAGCGCCTTACTACAATGAGCAGTTCTTC; CDR3aa: CASRSYPPLAPYYNEQFF
d_gene: -; abundance: once; v_gene: TRBV6-5; j_gene: TRBJ2-1; CDR3nt: TGTGCCAGCAGCCCGGGGATTTACAATGAGCAGTTCTTC; CDR3aa: CASSPGIYNEQFF
d_gene: -; abundance: -; v_gene: TRBV6-5; j_gene: TRBJ1-1; CDR3nt: TGTGCCAGCAGCCACGGGCAGGGAGGCGCTGAAGCTTTCTTT; CDR3aa: CASSHGQGGAEAFF
d_gene: TRBD1; abundance: -; v_gene: TRBV2; j_gene: TRBJ1-2; CDR3nt: TGTGCCAGCATCGGGGGGCAGGGGGCGACGGATGGCTACACCTTC; CDR3aa: CASIGGQGATDGYTF
d_gene: TRBD2; abundance: -; v_gene: TRBV13; j_gene: TRBJ2-1; CDR3nt: TGTGCCAGCAGCTTAAGTCTAGCGGGGGGGCATTCCTCCTACAATGAGCAGTTCTTC; CDR3aa: CASSLSLAGGHSSYNEQFF
d_gene: -; abundance: -; v_gene: TRBV19; j_gene: TRBJ2-6; CDR3nt: TGTGCCAGTAGCAACACAGGGATAGGTGGGGCCAACGTCCTGACTTTC; CDR3aa: CASSNTGIGGANVLTF
d_gene: -; abundance: -; v_gene: TRBV27; j_gene: TRBJ2-7; CDR3nt: TGTGCCAGCAGTTCCTCCCGCTACGAGCAGTACTTC; CDR3aa: CASSSSRYEQYF
d_gene: TRBD2; abundance: -; v_gene: TRBV9; j_gene: TRBJ2-7; CDR3nt: TGTGCCAGCAGTGGCGGGGGGGCGGGAGACGAGCAGTACTTC; CDR3aa: CASSGGGAGDEQYF
d_gene: TRBD2; abundance: -; v_gene: TRBV29-1; j_gene: TRBJ2-5; CDR3nt: TGCAGCGTTGAAGATCCAGCGGGACCCCAAGAGACCCAGTACTTC; CDR3aa: CSVEDPAGPQETQYF
d_gene: TRBD2; abundance: -; v_gene: TRBV10-3; j_gene: TRBJ2-5; CDR3nt: TGTGCCATCACCGGGGGGGTAGCAGAGACCCAGTACTTC; CDR3aa: CAITGGVAETQYF
d_gene: TRBD1; abundance: -; v_gene: TRBV2; j_gene: TRBJ1-4; CDR3nt: TGTGCCAGCAGCTCCGGGACAGTGGAGTCTAATGAAAAACTGTTTTTT; CDR3aa: CASSSGTVESNEKLFF
d_gene: TRBD1; abundance: -; v_gene: TRBV19; j_gene: TRBJ2-7; CDR3nt: TGTGCCAGTACCTACGGGACAGGGTACGAGCAGTACTTC; CDR3aa: CASTYGTGYEQYF